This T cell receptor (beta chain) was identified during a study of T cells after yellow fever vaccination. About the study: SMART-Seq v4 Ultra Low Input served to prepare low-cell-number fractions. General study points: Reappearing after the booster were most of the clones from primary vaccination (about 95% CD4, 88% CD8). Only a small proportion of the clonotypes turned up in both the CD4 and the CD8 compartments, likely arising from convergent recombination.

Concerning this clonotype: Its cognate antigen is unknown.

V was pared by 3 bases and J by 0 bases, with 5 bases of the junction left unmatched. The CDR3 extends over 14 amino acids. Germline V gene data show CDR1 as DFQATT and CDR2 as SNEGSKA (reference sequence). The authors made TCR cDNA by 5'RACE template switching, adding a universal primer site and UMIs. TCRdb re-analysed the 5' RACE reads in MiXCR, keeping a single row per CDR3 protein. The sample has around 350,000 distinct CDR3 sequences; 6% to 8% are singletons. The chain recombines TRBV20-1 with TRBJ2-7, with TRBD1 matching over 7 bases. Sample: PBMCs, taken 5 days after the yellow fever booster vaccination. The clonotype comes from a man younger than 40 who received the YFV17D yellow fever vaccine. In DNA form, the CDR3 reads TGCAGTGCTAGGAAGACAGGGAGCTCCTACGAGCAGTACTTC. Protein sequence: CSARKTGSSYEQYF.